The 22 T cell receptor beta chains given below trace back to one sample, sequenced in a study of blood T cell repertoires in COVID-19. Profiled with immunoSEQ multiplex PCR; TCRdb holds only in-frame clones, not every one. Among over 55,000 clones listed, about 80% were seen once. Sequencing was done on a sample of peripheral blood. The receptors derive from a woman in her 70s with acute or convalescent COVID-19.

The chain couples TRBV5-6 to TRBJ1-6; D remains ambiguous. Germline assignment: CDR1 SGHDT and CDR2 YYEEEE. CDR3 size: 16 residues. V was shortened by 2 bases and J by 0 bases, with 9 bases between the two germline ends. Here the CDR3 DNA reads TGTGCCAGCAGCTTAAGCCCGAGCTCCTATAATTCACCCCTCCACTTT. Protein product: CASSLSPSSYNSPLHF.

The chain links TRBV19 to TRBJ1-5; 9 bases align to TRBD1. The CDR3 runs 16 residues. Germline V lookup: CDR1 LNHDA, CDR2 SQIVND (reference sequence). J was trimmed by 6 bases and V by 4 bases; bases with no gene match: 10. The CDR3 reads CASSRGGQGSFQPQHF. CDR3 DNA sequence: TGTGCCAGTAGTAGGGGGGGACAGGGAAGTTTTCAGCCCCAGCATTTT. The full variable domain, completed using reference TRBV19 and TRBJ1-5, is DGGITQSPKYLFRKEGQNVTLSCEQNLNHDAMYWYRQDPGQGLRLIYYSQIVNDFQKGDIAEGYSVSREKKESFPLTVTSAQKNPTAFYLCASSRGGQGSFQPQHFGDGTRLSIL.

CDR3 region: CASSAQGPVTEAFF. As DNA, the CDR3 is TGTGCCAGCAGCGCTCAGGGGCCCGTCACTGAAGCTTTCTTT. The rearrangement uses TRBV7-9 and TRBJ1-1; possibly TRBD1 for D (6 bases). CDR1 is SEHNR and CDR2 is FQNEAQ in the germline V gene (reference sequence). Deletions cut 5 bases from V and 4 bases from J, with 14 bases between. The CDR3 contains 14 residues.

V is TRBV11-3 and J is TRBJ2-1; 11 bases are a match to TRBD1. With V trimmed by 5 bases and J by 6 bases, 3 bases remained unmatched. Per the germline V gene, CDR1 is SGHNT and CDR2 is YENEEA. The CDR3 runs 14 residues. The CDR3 sequence is CASSKDRGLNEQFF. Written as DNA, the CDR3 is TGTGCCAGCAGCAAGGACAGGGGGCTCAATGAGCAGTTCTTC.

The rearrangement links TRBV19 to TRBJ1-4, with D maybe TRBD1 (5 bases). This CDR3 region has 14 residues. Trimming stripped 4 bases from V and 7 bases from J, with 13 bases between. The germline CDR1 and CDR2 sequences are LNHDA and SQIVND (reference sequence). Written as DNA, the CDR3 is TGTGCCAGTAGTAATCAGGGAAGGATTGAAAAACTGTTTTTT. Translated: CASSNQGRIEKLFF.

This chain connects TRBV9 to TRBJ2-2, with a tentative D call TRBD2 (6 bases). The length of the CDR3 is 15 residues. Trimming left V 0 bases short and J 7 bases short, with 13 bases between. CDR1 is SGDLS and CDR2 is YYNGEE in the germline V gene. CDR3 sequence: CASSVGAGPGGELFF. The CDR3 nucleotides read TGTGCCAGCAGCGTAGGGGCGGGGCCCGGCGGGGAGCTGTTTTTT.

By share, this clone ranks as medium-sized. The chain links TRBV28 to TRBJ2-7, with D possibly TRBD2 on 7 matching bases. V shed 6 bases and J shed 4 bases, with 19 bases lying between them. CDR3 length: 15 residues. CDR1 is MDHEN and CDR2 is SYDVKM in the germline V gene. In DNA, the CDR3 is TGTGCCAGCAGCCTTCTCGGGGGGCCGCTATACGAGCAGTACTTC. Amino acids: CASSLLGGPLYEQYF.

The chain has TRBV3-1 (or the pseudogene TRBV3-2) and TRBJ1-1; D perhaps matches TRBD1 (5 bases). The CDR3 loop spans 16 amino acids. The V end was cut by 0 bases, the J end by 0 bases, with 11 bases between. CDR1 and CDR2 from the germline V gene are LGHDT and YNNKEL (reference sequence). Here the CDR3 DNA reads TGTGCCAGCAGCCAAGATGGGGCCAACATGAACACTGAAGCTTTCTTT. It encodes CASSQDGANMNTEAFF.

The chain combines TRBV7-2 with TRBJ1-5, with TRBD1 matching over 10 bases. CDR1 SGHTA and CDR2 FQGNSA come from the germline V gene. Germline trimming cut 4 bases from V and 2 bases from J; bases unmatched to any gene: 14. This CDR3 region has 19 residues. This CDR3 is CASSSGQGQLLGGNQPQHF. The CDR3, as DNA: TGTGCCAGCAGCTCGGGACAGGGGCAACTTCTGGGGGGCAATCAGCCCCAGCATTTT.

CDR3 amino acids: CASSSGTVYGYTF. The CDR3 DNA follows: TGCGCCAGCAGCTCCGGGACAGTCTATGGCTACACCTTC. The chain combines TRBV5-1 with TRBJ1-2, with 7 bases aligning to TRBD1. Germline V gives CDR1 SGHRS, CDR2 YFSETQ. Trimming at V came to 3 bases and at J to 4 bases, leaving 3 bases not matched to a gene. This CDR3 is built from 13 residues.

The chain has TRBV7-9 and TRBJ1-1; D not certain. Trimming took off 4 bases at V and 1 base at J, with 10 bases between the two ends. CDR3 length equals 14 residues. Germline V gives CDR1 SEHNR, CDR2 FQNEAQ (reference sequence). Here the CDR3 DNA reads TGTGCCAGCAGCTACCTTGGAGGGAACACTGAAGCTTTCTTT. Protein: CASSYLGGNTEAFF.

The chain couples TRBV10-2 to TRBJ2-7; D possibly corresponds to TRBD1 (6 bases). Trimming left V 7 bases short and J 8 bases short, with 15 bases between. Germline lookup yields CDR1 WSHSY and CDR2 SAAADI. CDR3 length equals 12 residues. The CDR3 DNA follows: TGCGCCAGCAAAGTCCCTGGGGGCCAGCAGTACTTC. It specifies CASKVPGGQQYF.

This clone has more than one count but fewer than ten. The chain joins TRBV19 to TRBJ1-1; D may be TRBD1 (6 bases). This CDR3 region has 13 residues. The V and J ends lost 0 bases and 6 bases respectively, with 8 bases between them. The V gene's germline CDR1 is LNHDA and CDR2 SQIVND (reference sequence). Here the CDR3 reads CASSIDHRAEAFF. The CDR3 nucleotides are TGTGCCAGTAGTATAGATCACAGGGCTGAAGCTTTCTTT.

J is TRBJ2-3 and V is TRBV5-1; 11 bases fit TRBD2. The germline V gene encodes CDR1 SGHRS and CDR2 YFSETQ. The CDR3 is made up of 16 amino acids. V lost 0 bases and J lost 2; bases outside the gene matches: 2. The CDR3 reads CASSLEGLAATDTQYF. Here the CDR3 DNA reads TGCGCCAGCAGCTTGGAGGGACTAGCGGCCACAGATACGCAGTATTTT.

This clone turned up a few times. The V and J genes are TRBV27 and TRBJ2-7, with 7 bases matching TRBD1. The V and J ends lost 4 bases and 2 bases, in that order; junction bases with no gene match: 14. The V gene's germline CDR1 is MNHEY and CDR2 SMNVEV (reference sequence). There are 17 residues in the CDR3. CDR3 loop: CASSWPPRDRPTYEQYF. DNA of the CDR3: TGTGCCAGCAGTTGGCCACCTCGGGACAGACCCACCTACGAGCAGTACTTC.

This chain connects TRBV12-1 to TRBJ1-1; TRBD1, as called in the table, went unchecked against the DNA. TRBV12-1 is deemed a pseudogene. The CDR3 consists of 17 residues. The CDR3 DNA follows: TGTGCCAGCAGCTTATCACAGGGGCCTAACCCGAACACTGAAGCTTTCTTT. Its protein is CASSLSQGPNPNTEAFF.

The chain employs TRBV5-1 and TRBJ2-1; 10 nucleotides match TRBD2. Trimming at V came to 0 bases and at J to 1 base, leaving 13 bases not matched to a gene. CDR1 is SGHRS and CDR2 is YFSETQ in the germline V gene. This CDR3 contains 20 residues. The CDR3 DNA reads TGCGCCAGCAGCTTGGCCCCGGGACTAGCGCCCCCCGGTTCCTACAATGAGCAGTTCTTC. It yields the protein CASSLAPGLAPPGSYNEQFF.

The chain couples TRBV28 to TRBJ1-2; no reliable D call. Germline V CDR1 and CDR2: MDHEN, SYDVKM. The ends were cut back, 8 bases at V and 5 bases at J, with 15 bases in the middle. The CDR3 covers 13 residues. CDR3 sequence: CASYNPPWYGYTF. The CDR3 nucleotides read TGTGCCAGCTACAACCCCCCATGGTATGGCTACACCTTC.

The chain links TRBV5-1 to TRBJ2-1; TRBD2 is a possible D gene (5 bases). V was trimmed by 4 bases and J by 5 bases, leaving 19 bases between them. The V gene's germline CDR1 is SGHRS and CDR2 YFSETQ. The CDR3 runs to 16 residues. CDR3 in amino acids: CASSPGISGANNEQFF. Written as DNA, the CDR3 is TGCGCCAGCAGCCCGGGGATAAGCGGAGCTAACAATGAGCAGTTCTTC.

The gene calls are TRBV19 and TRBJ1-1, with D unresolved. This CDR3 is built from 13 residues. V lost 4 bases to trimming and J lost 3 bases, with 9 bases between them. From germline, CDR1 is LNHDA and CDR2 SQIVND (reference sequence). In DNA form, the CDR3 reads TGTGCCAGTAGTACCGCAGTGGACACTGAAGCTTTCTTT. Translating it yields CASSTAVDTEAFF.

V and J are TRBV9 and TRBJ2-7, with 9 bases aligning to TRBD2. Per germline, CDR1 SGDLS and CDR2 YYNGEE. With V trimmed by 0 bases and J by 3 bases, 10 bases remained unmatched. This CDR3 comprises 17 residues. This chain's CDR3 is CASSVGEGLAGNYEQYF. The CDR3 DNA sequence: TGTGCCAGCAGCGTAGGCGAGGGACTAGCTGGGAACTACGAGCAGTACTTC.

The count of this clone is one. The chain uses TRBV19 and TRBJ1-1, with D uncertain. V was clipped by 5 bases and J by 1 base, with 14 bases between them. The CDR3 contains 15 residues. CDR1 is LNHDA, CDR2 SQIVND, per germline (reference sequence). CDR3 sequence reads: CASSRPRFPNTEAFF. CDR3 sequence (DNA): TGTGCCAGTAGTCGCCCCAGGTTCCCGAACACTGAAGCTTTCTTT.